This entry features one T cell receptor beta chain sequence. The data stem from a study of blood T cell repertoires in COVID-19. The wider study: Sites in the United States, Italy and Spain provided acute and convalescent COVID-19 samples. T cells, B-cell-depleted T cells, or PBMCs supplied cDNA or gDNA.

Per the original data handling: Amplification with reference gene primers provided the estimates of nucleated cell counts. TCRdb keeps only in-frame clones here, not all; method: immunoSEQ multiplex PCR. The D gene and trimming were derived from the DNA, and the V and J assignments and clone size from that table. The sample lists hundreds of thousands of clones, under 95% occurring once. Cohort 3 recovery required two negative PCRs, clearance, or symptom resolution. Material: PBMCs or T cells enriched from blood (not recorded which). This TCR derives from a man aged 55 to 70 who had recovered from COVID-19.

For the CDR3, the DNA is TGTGCCAGCACATCCTTAACCGGGACTAGCTATGCAGATACGCAGTATTTT. Encoded protein: CASTSLTGTSYADTQYF. The chain joins TRBV7-2 to TRBJ2-3; TRBD2 aligns across 9 bases. This CDR3 has 17 residues. The J segment lost 4 bases and the V segment lost 7 bases, leaving 15 bases of the junction unmatched. CDR1 and CDR2 (germline): SGHTA, FQGNSA. Using reference TRBV7-2 and TRBJ2-3 for the parts outside the CDR3, the full variable domain is GAGVSQSPSNKVTEKGKDVELRCDPISGHTALYWYRQSLGQGLEFLIYFQGNSAPDKSGLPSDRFSAERTGGSVSTLTIQRTQQEDSAVYLCASTSLTGTSYADTQYFGPGTRLTVL.